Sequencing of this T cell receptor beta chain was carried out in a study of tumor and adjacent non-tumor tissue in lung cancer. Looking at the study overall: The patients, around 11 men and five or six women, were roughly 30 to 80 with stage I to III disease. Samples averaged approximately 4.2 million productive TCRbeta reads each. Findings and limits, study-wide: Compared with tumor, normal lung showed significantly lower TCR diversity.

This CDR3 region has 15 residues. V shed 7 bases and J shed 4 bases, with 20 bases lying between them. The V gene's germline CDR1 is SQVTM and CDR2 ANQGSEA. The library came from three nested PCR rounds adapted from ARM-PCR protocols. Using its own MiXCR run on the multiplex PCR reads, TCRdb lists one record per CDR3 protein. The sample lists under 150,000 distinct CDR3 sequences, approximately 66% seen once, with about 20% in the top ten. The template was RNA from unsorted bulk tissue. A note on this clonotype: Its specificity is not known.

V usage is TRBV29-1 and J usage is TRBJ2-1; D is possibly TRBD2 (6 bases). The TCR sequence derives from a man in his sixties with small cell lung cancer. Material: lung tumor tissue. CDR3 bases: TGCAGCGGAACCCCGTTGCGGGGATATTACAATGAGCAGTTCTTC. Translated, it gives CSGTPLRGYYNEQFF.